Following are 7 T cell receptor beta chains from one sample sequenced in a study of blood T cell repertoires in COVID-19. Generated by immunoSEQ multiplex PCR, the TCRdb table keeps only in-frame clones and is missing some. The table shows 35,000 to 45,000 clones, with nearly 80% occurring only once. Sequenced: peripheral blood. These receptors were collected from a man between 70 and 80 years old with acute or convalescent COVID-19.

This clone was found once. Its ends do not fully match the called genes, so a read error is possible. The CDR3 sequence: CAWSVARGPHEQHF. CDR3 nucleotides: TGTGCCTGGAGTGTGGCGCGGGGGCCCCACGAGCAGCACTTC. The genes are TRBV30 and TRBJ2-7; D perhaps matches TRBD2 (7 bases). The length of the CDR3 is 14 residues. Per the germline V gene, CDR1 is GTSNPN and CDR2 is SVGIG (reference sequence).

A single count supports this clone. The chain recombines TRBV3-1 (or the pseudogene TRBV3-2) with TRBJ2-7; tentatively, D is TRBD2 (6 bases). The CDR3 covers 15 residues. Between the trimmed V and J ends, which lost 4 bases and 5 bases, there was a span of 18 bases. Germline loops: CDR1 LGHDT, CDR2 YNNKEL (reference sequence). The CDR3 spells CASSLTPGGTDEQYF. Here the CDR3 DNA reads TGTGCCAGCAGCCTAACACCCGGGGGTACGGACGAGCAGTACTTC.

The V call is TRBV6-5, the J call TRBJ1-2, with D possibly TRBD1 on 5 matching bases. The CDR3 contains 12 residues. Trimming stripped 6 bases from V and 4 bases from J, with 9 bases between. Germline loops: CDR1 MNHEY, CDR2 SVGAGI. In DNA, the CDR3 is TGTGCCAGCAGCCCGACAGCCTATGGCTACACCTTC. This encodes CASSPTAYGYTF.

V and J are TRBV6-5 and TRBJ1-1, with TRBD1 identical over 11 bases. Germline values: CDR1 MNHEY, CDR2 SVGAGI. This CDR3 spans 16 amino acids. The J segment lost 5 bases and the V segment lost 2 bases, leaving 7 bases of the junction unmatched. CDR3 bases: TGTGCCAGCAGTTACCGGGACAGGGGGTCTCGGACTGAAGCTTTCTTT. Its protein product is CASSYRDRGSRTEAFF.

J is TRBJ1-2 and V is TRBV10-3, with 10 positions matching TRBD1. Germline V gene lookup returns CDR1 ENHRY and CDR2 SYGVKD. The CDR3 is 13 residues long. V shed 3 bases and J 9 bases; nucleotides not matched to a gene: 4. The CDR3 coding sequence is TGTGCCATCAGTGAAAGGGACAGGGGAAGCTACACCTTC. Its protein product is CAISERDRGSYTF.

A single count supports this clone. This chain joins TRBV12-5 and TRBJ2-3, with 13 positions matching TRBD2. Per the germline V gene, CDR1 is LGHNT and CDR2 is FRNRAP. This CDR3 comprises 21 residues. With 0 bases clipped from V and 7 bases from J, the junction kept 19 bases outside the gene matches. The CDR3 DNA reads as TGTGCTAGTGGTTTGGTCCTCGCCATTAGGACTAGCGGGGGCCGACACAATACGCAGTATTTT. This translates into CASGLVLAIRTSGGRHNTQYF. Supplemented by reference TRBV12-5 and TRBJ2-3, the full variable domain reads DARVTQTPRHKVTEMGQEVTMRCQPILGHNTVFWYRQTMMQGLELLAYFRNRAPLDDSGMPKDRFSAEMPDATLATLKIQPSEPRDSAVYFCASGLVLAIRTSGGRHNTQYFGPGTRLTVL.

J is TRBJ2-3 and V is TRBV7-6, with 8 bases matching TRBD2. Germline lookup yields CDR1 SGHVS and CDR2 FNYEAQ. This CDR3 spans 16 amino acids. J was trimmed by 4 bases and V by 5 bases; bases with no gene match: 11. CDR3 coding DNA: TGTGCCAGCAGCCCACCGGGAGGGGCCCCAGCAGATACGCAGTATTTT. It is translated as CASSPPGGAPADTQYF.